These 32 T cell receptor beta chains were all obtained from the same sample, sequenced in a study of control samples from healthy donors and cancer patients. Measured with immunoSEQ multiplex PCR; TCRdb has only the in-frame clones, and not every one. The repertoire includes approximately 86,000 clones, about 92% of them detected once, and roughly 1.5% sits in the top ten. Sample: blood. Receptor source: a woman in her twenties or thirties in good health.

This chain links TRBV20-1 with TRBJ2-7; perhaps TRBD2 as D (5 bases). Per the germline V gene, CDR1 is DFQATT and CDR2 is SNEGSKA (reference sequence). The ends were cut back, 3 bases at V and 2 bases at J, with 14 bases in the middle. The CDR3 runs 14 residues. The CDR3 spells CSASRGLPTYEQYF. CDR3 in DNA: TGCAGTGCTAGTCGAGGACTGCCTACCTACGAGCAGTACTTC.

The chain employs TRBV10-3 and TRBJ1-2; 7 bases agree with TRBD1. Trimming at V came to 4 bases and at J to 7 bases, leaving 6 bases not matched to a gene. The CDR3 has 13 amino acids. Germline-derived CDR1 and CDR2 are ENHRY and SYGVKD. The CDR3 coding sequence is TGTGCCATCAGTGCGGACAGGCAGATTGGCTACACCTTC. Translated, it gives CAISADRQIGYTF.

The gene calls are TRBV18 and TRBJ1-2, with TRBD1 matching over 7 bases. Unmatched junction bases numbered 3, after V lost 3 bases and J lost 2 bases. This CDR3 comprises 14 residues. Looked up from germline, CDR1 is KGHSH and CDR2 is LQKENI. CDR3 amino acids: CASSPRDRNYGYTF. CDR3 DNA: TGTGCCAGCTCACCTCGGGACAGAAACTATGGCTACACCTTC.

This CDR3 reads CASSLGVGNEQFF. The DNA for the CDR3 is TGTGCCAGCAGCTTAGGTGTGGGAAATGAGCAGTTCTTC. The rearrangement joins TRBV11-3 to TRBJ2-1; unclear D gene. Trimming took 1 base from V and 7 from J, leaving 8 bases between them. CDR3 length equals 13 residues. Germline values: CDR1 SGHNT, CDR2 YENEEA.

This clone has only one observation. The V call is TRBV1, the J call TRBJ2-4; TRBD1 reflects the table's D call only, with no check against the DNA. TRBV1 is a pseudogene segment. This CDR3 contains 15 residues. In DNA form, the CDR3 reads TGCACCAGCAGCCATACAGGGGTAGCCAAAAACATTCAGTACTTC. Its translation is CTSSHTGVAKNIQYF.

The CDR3 coding sequence is TGCAGCGTCCGGCGGGGGTACGAGCAGTACTTC. Translation gives CSVRRGYEQYF. This sequence joins TRBV29-1 and TRBJ2-7, with 7 bases that match TRBD2. CDR3 length: 11 residues. J lost 4 bases, V lost 6 bases, and 3 bases had no gene match. Germline V lookup: CDR1 SQVTM, CDR2 ANQGSEA.

J is TRBJ2-3 and V is TRBV4-1, with 12 bases that match TRBD1. This CDR3 spans 18 amino acids. With V trimmed by 1 base and J by 0 bases, 5 bases remained unmatched. Germline values: CDR1 MGHRA, CDR2 YSYEKL. CDR3 bases: TGCGCCAGCAGCCAAGTGGGACAGGGGGCGCCTAGCACAGATACGCAGTATTTT. Translated, it gives CASSQVGQGAPSTDTQYF.

The rearrangement links TRBV19 to TRBJ2-5; D is undetermined. The CDR3 sequence is 15 residues long. The V and J ends lost 7 bases and 1 base respectively, with 16 bases between them. Germline V lookup: CDR1 LNHDA, CDR2 SQIVND (reference sequence). The CDR3 spells CASNMRWRAQETQYF. Here the CDR3 DNA reads TGTGCCAGTAATATGAGGTGGAGAGCCCAAGAGACCCAGTACTTC.

The V call is TRBV2, the J call TRBJ1-1; D not resolved. The CDR3 consists of 13 residues. The germline V gene encodes CDR1 SNHLY and CDR2 FYNNEI. The V gene lost 4 bases and the J gene lost 2 bases, with 8 bases spanning the gap. The CDR3 is CASSATSNTEAFF. CDR3 in DNA: TGTGCCAGCAGTGCGACATCCAACACTGAAGCTTTCTTT.

V gene TRBV19 combines with J gene TRBJ2-1; the match to TRBD2 covers 8 bases. CDR3 size: 15 residues. The germline gives CDR1 LNHDA, CDR2 SQIVND (reference sequence). Germline trimming cut 8 bases from V and 6 bases from J; bases unmatched to any gene: 12. The CDR3 coding sequence is TGTGCCAGTTCCATCCGGCGGGGGGACCTCAATGAGCAGTTCTTC. Translating gives CASSIRRGDLNEQFF.

This chain uses TRBV5-1 with TRBJ1-2, with D uncertain. V shed 4 bases and J shed 3 bases, with 10 bases lying between them. The germline V gene has CDR1 SGHRS and CDR2 YFSETQ. The CDR3 covers 13 residues. CDR3 in DNA: TGCGCCAGCAGCCAGACGGGCGACTATGGCTACACCTTC. Amino acid sequence: CASSQTGDYGYTF. Variable domain in full (rest from reference TRBV5-1 and TRBJ1-2): KAGVTQTPRYLIKTRGQQVTLSCSPISGHRSVSWYQQTPGQGLQFLFEYFSETQRNKGNFPGRFSGRQFSNSRSEMNVSTLELGDSALYLCASSQTGDYGYTFGSGTRLTVV.

This clone was seen only once. The V gene is TRBV5-8, the J gene TRBJ1-5; 7 bases are a match to TRBD1. Germline CDR1 SGHTS, CDR2 YDEGEE. V was clipped by 2 bases and J by 2 bases; unmatched bases: 10. This CDR3 has 17 residues. CDR3 residues: CASSFQDRSRGNQPQHF. In DNA, the CDR3 is TGTGCCAGCAGCTTCCAGGACAGGTCGAGGGGCAATCAGCCCCAGCATTTT.

The V and J genes are TRBV9 and TRBJ2-3; 9 nucleotides agree with TRBD2. The J segment lost 5 bases and the V segment lost 7 bases, leaving 14 bases of the junction unmatched. CDR1 is SGDLS and CDR2 is YYNGEE in the germline V gene. The length of the CDR3 is 16 residues. CDR3: CASRFRKREEVDTQYF. Here the CDR3 DNA reads TGTGCCAGCCGATTCCGGAAGCGGGAGGAAGTAGATACGCAGTATTTT.

The chain carries TRBV28 and TRBJ1-3, with D possibly being TRBD1 (6 bases). The CDR3 runs 17 residues. V was trimmed by 9 bases and J by 2 bases, leaving 23 bases between them. Germline CDR1 MDHEN, CDR2 SYDVKM. CDR3 in DNA: TGTGCCAGTACCGGGGGGCTGGGGGGAGTAGCTGGAAACACCATATATTTT. This encodes CASTGGLGGVAGNTIYF.

The gene calls are TRBV6-6 and TRBJ1-1; D might be TRBD1 (6 bases). Trimming pared 8 bases from V and 8 bases from J, leaving 12 bases between. There are 11 residues in the CDR3. In germline, CDR1 is MNHNY, CDR2 SVGAGI (reference sequence). In nucleotides, the CDR3 is TGTGCCAGCCAAATCGACAGGGAAGCTTTCTTT. Amino acids: CASQIDREAFF.

The chain joins TRBV11-3 to TRBJ2-1; 11 positions agree with TRBD2. The V and J ends lost 0 bases and 5 bases, in that order; junction bases with no gene match: 9. The CDR3 is 18 residues long. From germline, CDR1 is SGHNT and CDR2 YENEEA. The CDR3 here is CASSLEGLGTSGNNEQFF. The CDR3 DNA is TGTGCCAGCAGCTTAGAGGGGCTGGGGACTAGCGGAAACAATGAGCAGTTCTTC.

This chain uses TRBV5-5 with TRBJ2-1; 8 nucleotides agree with TRBD1. The germline gives CDR1 SGHKS, CDR2 YYEKEE (reference sequence). V dropped 0 bases and J dropped 9; count of bases not matched to a gene: 8. The CDR3 has 15 residues. The CDR3 DNA reads TGTGCCAGCAGCTTGGGGCAGGGGGCGGTCAGTGAGCAGTTCTTC. Translated: CASSLGQGAVSEQFF.

This clone appeared a few times. The V and J genes are TRBV21-1 and TRBJ1-5; TRBD1 is taken as the D call from the table, unchecked against the DNA. TRBV21-1 is designated a pseudogene. The CDR3 spans 13 residues. CDR3 sequence: CASSKGHNQPQHF. The CDR3 DNA reads TGTGCCAGCAGCAAAGGACACAATCAGCCCCAGCATTTT.

The chain combines TRBV19 with TRBJ2-1; 11 bases map to TRBD2. J lost 3 bases, V lost 0 bases, and 4 bases had no gene match. There are 17 residues in the CDR3. CDR1 and CDR2 (germline): LNHDA, SQIVND (reference sequence). The CDR3 sequence: CASSIDRLAGGYNEQFF. CDR3 coding DNA: TGTGCCAGTAGTATAGATCGGCTAGCGGGAGGCTACAATGAGCAGTTCTTC.

The chain has TRBV5-1 and TRBJ2-1; 11 bases fit TRBD2. The CDR3 loop spans 18 amino acids. After removal of 3 bases from V and 4 bases from J, the junction contained 12 bases not matched to a gene. CDR1 and CDR2 (germline): SGHRS, YFSETQ. In DNA form, the CDR3 reads TGCGCCAGCAGCTCCGCGGGGCTAGCGGGAGGACGATACAATGAGCAGTTCTTC. As protein: CASSSAGLAGGRYNEQFF.

This chain joins TRBV7-8 and TRBJ1-1; D is ambiguous. The germline V gene encodes CDR1 SGHVS and CDR2 FQNEAQ. The germline V and J ends were trimmed by 0 bases and 1 base, with 6 bases remaining between them. The CDR3 spans 14 residues. Here the CDR3 reads CASSLALGNTEAFF. Here the CDR3 DNA reads TGTGCCAGCAGCTTAGCTCTGGGGAACACTGAAGCTTTCTTT.

The chain employs TRBV4-1 and TRBJ2-2, with unresolved D. This CDR3 is 15 amino acids long. Germline CDR1 MGHRA, CDR2 YSYEKL. Trimming pared 4 bases from V and 1 base from J, leaving 10 bases between. CDR3 protein: CASSPRWQNTGELFF. CDR3 bases: TGCGCCAGCAGCCCACGGTGGCAGAACACCGGGGAGCTGTTTTTT.

This chain uses TRBV7-3 with TRBJ2-7; the match to TRBD1 covers 7 bases. J lost 3 bases, V lost 5 bases, and 4 bases had no gene match. In germline, CDR1 is SGHTA, CDR2 FQGTGA. The CDR3 spans 13 residues. The CDR3 sequence is CASSLGQYYEQYF. Written as DNA, the CDR3 is TGTGCCAGCAGCCTGGGACAGTACTACGAGCAGTACTTC.

The chain carries TRBV3-1 (or the pseudogene TRBV3-2) and TRBJ1-6, with D perhaps matching TRBD1 (5 bases). CDR1 LGHDT and CDR2 YNNKEL come from the germline V gene (reference sequence). V lost 4 bases and J 2 bases, leaving 18 bases between the germline ends. The CDR3 has 18 residues. The CDR3 DNA is TGTGCCAGCAGCCCCCCAAAATCAACAGGAGCCTATAATTCACCCCTCCACTTT. It yields the protein CASSPPKSTGAYNSPLHF.

This rearrangement joins TRBV12-3 or TRBV12-4 to TRBJ1-1; unclear D gene. V lost 3 bases to trimming and J lost 4 bases, with 9 bases between them. The CDR3 length is 13 residues. The CDR3, as DNA: TGTGCCAGCAGTTTGGCAGTGCGCACTGAAGCTTTCTTT. This sequence encodes CASSLAVRTEAFF.

Note on this clone: The DNA is omitted, as the CDR3 cannot be located on it reliably, and the CDR3 follows TCRdb's listing. The CDR3: CASSPGPGQGPLWQEAFF. The gene calls are TRBV18 and TRBJ1-1; the D call TRBD1 from the table was never checked on the DNA. Germline V CDR1 and CDR2: KGHSH, LQKENI. From its first to its last residue, the CDR3 has 18 amino acids.

The rearrangement uses TRBV18 and TRBJ1-4; TRBD1 matches 10 bases. The germline V gene has CDR1 KGHSH and CDR2 LQKENI. The junction had 5 bases not matched to a gene; V was cut back by 2 bases and J by 8 bases. The length of the CDR3 is 15 residues. The CDR3 sequence is CASSPSDRGGEKLFF. For the CDR3, the DNA is TGTGCCAGCTCACCATCGGACAGGGGGGGCGAAAAACTGTTTTTT. Using reference TRBV18 and TRBJ1-4 for the parts outside the CDR3, the full variable domain is NAGVMQNPRHLVRRRGQEARLRCSPMKGHSHVYWYRQLPEEGLKFMVYLQKENIIDESGMPKERFSAEFPKEGPSILRIQQVVRGDSAAYFCASSPSDRGGEKLFFGSGTQLSVL.

The chain is built from TRBV12-5 and TRBJ2-7; 14 bases line up with TRBD2. This CDR3 region has 19 residues. V shed 0 bases, J shed 6 bases, and the junction held 13 bases outside the gene matches. Germline CDR1 LGHNT, CDR2 FRNRAP. This CDR3 is CASGLVYGGGLAGGSEQYF. The CDR3 bases are TGTGCTAGTGGTTTGGTATATGGGGGCGGACTAGCGGGGGGTAGCGAGCAGTACTTC.

The chain employs TRBV27 and TRBJ1-3, with unresolved D. CDR1 and CDR2 from the germline V gene are MNHEY and SMNVEV (reference sequence). The CDR3 has 12 residues. Trimming cost V 7 bases and J 9 bases, with 13 bases left between them. The CDR3, as DNA: TGTGCCAGCAACCACCTTCTAAGCACCATATATTTT. Translating gives CASNHLLSTIYF.

The chain uses TRBV25-1 and TRBJ1-5; D is unresolved. The CDR3 extends over 12 amino acids. In germline, CDR1 is MGHDK, CDR2 SYGVNS. Trimming stripped 8 bases from V and 4 bases from J, with 9 bases between. CDR3 loop: CASQPENQPQHF. The DNA of the CDR3 is TGTGCCAGCCAACCCGAGAATCAGCCCCAGCATTTT.

The chain carries TRBV7-8 and TRBJ1-1; D remains unclear. Germline assignment: CDR1 SGHVS and CDR2 FQNEAQ. The CDR3 totals 14 residues. Trimming stripped 11 bases from V and 2 bases from J, with 18 bases between. In DNA form, the CDR3 reads TGTGCCGTTTCTATCAGTGATCCTAACACTGAAGCTTTCTTT. It translates to CAVSISDPNTEAFF.

In its sample, this clone was seen once. V and J are TRBV10-3 and TRBJ2-7; D gene unclear. This CDR3 is built from 11 residues. CDR1 and CDR2 from the germline V gene are ENHRY and SYGVKD. V lost 1 base and J lost 5, with 3 bases in between. In DNA form, the CDR3 reads TGTGCCATCAGTGAGTGGAACGAGCAGTACTTC. This gives the protein CAISEWNEQYF.